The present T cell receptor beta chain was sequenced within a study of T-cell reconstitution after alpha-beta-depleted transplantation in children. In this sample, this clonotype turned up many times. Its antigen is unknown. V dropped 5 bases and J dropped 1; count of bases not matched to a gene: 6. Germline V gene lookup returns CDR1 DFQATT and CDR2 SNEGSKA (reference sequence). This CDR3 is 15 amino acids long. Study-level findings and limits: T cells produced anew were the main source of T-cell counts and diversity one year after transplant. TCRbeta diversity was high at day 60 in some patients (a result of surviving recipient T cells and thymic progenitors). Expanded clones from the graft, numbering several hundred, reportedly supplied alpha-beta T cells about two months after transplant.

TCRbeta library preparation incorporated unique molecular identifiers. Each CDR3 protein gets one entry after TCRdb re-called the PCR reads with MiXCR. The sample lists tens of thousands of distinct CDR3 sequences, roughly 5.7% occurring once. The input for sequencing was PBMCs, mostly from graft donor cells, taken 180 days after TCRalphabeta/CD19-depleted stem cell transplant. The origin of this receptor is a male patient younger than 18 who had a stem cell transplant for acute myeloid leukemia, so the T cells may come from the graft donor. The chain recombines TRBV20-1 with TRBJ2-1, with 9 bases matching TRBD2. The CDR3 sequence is CSALRLAESYNEQFF. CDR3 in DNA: TGCAGTGCTCTTCGACTAGCGGAATCCTACAATGAGCAGTTCTTC.